These 20 T cell receptor beta chains share one sample of origin, sequenced in a study of technical replicates of blood from a few donors. Profiling relied on immunoSEQ multiplex PCR, and the TCRdb table lists in-frame clones only, not all of them. The table lists about 50,000 clones, around 96% of them singletons. Input material: T cells isolated from PBMCs. The receptors were sampled from a human donor in good health.

The CDR3 loop reads CASSFRTGQGVYEQYF. The CDR3 coding sequence is TGTGCCAGCAGTTTCCGCACCGGACAGGGGGTCTACGAGCAGTACTTC. This rearrangement joins TRBV27 to TRBJ2-7, with 10 bases matching TRBD1. Trimming removed 3 bases from V and 3 bases from J; junction bases left unmatched: 8. CDR1 is MNHEY, CDR2 SMNVEV, per germline (reference sequence). The CDR3 contains 16 residues.

Here the CDR3 reads CASRNQWPETQYF. The CDR3 region has the DNA TGTGCCAGCAGGAACCAGTGGCCAGAGACCCAGTACTTC. The chain combines TRBV6-5 with TRBJ2-5; D uncertain. This CDR3 is built from 13 residues. The V gene's germline CDR1 is MNHEY and CDR2 SVGAGI. Trimming removed 6 bases from V and 4 bases from J, with 12 bases in between.

V usage is TRBV2 and J usage is TRBJ2-2; D might be TRBD2 (5 bases). Germline CDR1 reads SNHLY; CDR2 reads FYNNEI. CDR3 size: 15 residues. The V end was cut by 6 bases, the J end by 1 base, with 12 bases between. The CDR3 sequence: CASRTTEGNTGELFF. CDR3 DNA: TGTGCCAGCAGAACTACAGAGGGGAACACCGGGGAGCTGTTTTTT.

The chain has TRBV4-2 and TRBJ2-7; possibly TRBD2 for D (5 bases). Germline V gene sequence: CDR1 LGHNA, CDR2 YNFKEQ. The CDR3 is made up of 12 amino acids. V lost 0 bases, J lost 10 bases, and 10 bases lay in between. The CDR3 is CASSQEFGEQYF. The DNA for the CDR3 is TGTGCCAGCAGCCAAGAATTCGGGGAACAGTACTTC.

This chain joins TRBV19 and TRBJ1-5; the D is unclear. V lost 6 bases, J lost 1 base, and 4 bases lay in between. The CDR3 loop spans 12 amino acids. Looked up from germline, CDR1 is LNHDA and CDR2 is SQIVND (reference sequence). CDR3 nucleotides: TGTGCCAGTAGCTACAGCAATCAGCCCCAGCATTTT. Translated: CASSYSNQPQHF.

The sample holds a few counts of this clone. V and J are TRBV19 and TRBJ1-2; D perhaps matches TRBD1 (6 bases). Germline V gene sequence: CDR1 LNHDA, CDR2 SQIVND (reference sequence). V gave up 7 bases and J gave up 3 bases, with 12 bases separating them. The CDR3 length is 13 residues. The CDR3 DNA is TGTGCCAGTATGTCAGGGGCTGACTATGGCTACACCTTC. Residues: CASMSGADYGYTF.

The rearrangement uses TRBV5-5 and TRBJ2-2, with 9 nucleotides matching TRBD1. Germline assignment: CDR1 SGHKS and CDR2 YYEKEE (reference sequence). This CDR3 is 17 amino acids long. After removal of 3 bases from V and 8 bases from J, the junction contained 14 bases not matched to a gene. The CDR3 region is CASSSDPGQGEGGELFF. The CDR3 DNA sequence: TGTGCCAGCAGCTCGGACCCGGGACAGGGTGAGGGAGGGGAGCTGTTTTTT.

CDR3 sequence: CASSLGTSTDTQYF. CDR3 in DNA: TGCGCCAGCAGCTTAGGGACTAGCACAGATACGCAGTATTTT. The V gene is TRBV5-1, the J gene TRBJ2-3; D might be TRBD2 (6 bases). The CDR3 extends over 14 amino acids. V dropped 2 bases and J dropped 0 bases, with 7 bases sitting between them. Germline CDR1 SGHRS, CDR2 YFSETQ.

The rearrangement uses TRBV11-3 and TRBJ2-7; D is uncertain. Trimming cost V 4 bases and J 0 bases, with 10 bases left between them. Germline CDR1 is SGHNT and CDR2 is YENEEA. This CDR3 region has 14 residues. The CDR3 coding sequence is TGTGCCAGCAGCTCGCCAGGCCACTCCTACGAGCAGTACTTC. It yields the protein CASSSPGHSYEQYF. The variable domain in full, with the rest retrieved from reference TRBV11-3 and TRBJ2-7, is EAGVVQSPRYKIIEKKQPVAFWCNPISGHNTLYWYLQNLGQGPELLIRYENEEAVDDSQLPKDRFSAERLKGVDSTLKIQPAELGDSAVYLCASSSPGHSYEQYFGPGTRLTVT.

This rearrangement joins TRBV5-4 to TRBJ2-2; possible D gene TRBD2, 5 bases. CDR1 is SGHNT, CDR2 YYREEE, per germline (reference sequence). V was shortened by 5 bases and J by 4 bases, with 12 bases between the two germline ends. CDR3 length: 14 amino acids. DNA for the CDR3: TGTGCCAGCAGGTCTGCGGGTCGCACCGGGGAGCTGTTTTTT. This encodes CASRSAGRTGELFF.

This clone was counted a single time. The chain uses TRBV9 and TRBJ2-3; 7 positions agree with TRBD2. Germline CDR1 reads SGDLS; CDR2 reads YYNGEE. This CDR3 is 16 amino acids long. V lost 4 bases to trimming and J lost 2 bases; unmatched junction nucleotides: 10. The CDR3 DNA follows: TGTGCCAGCAGCTTCTCAGCGGGGATTTACACAGATACGCAGTATTTT. Residues: CASSFSAGIYTDTQYF.

The V gene is TRBV7-2, the J gene TRBJ1-2; 7 bases are a match to TRBD1. The CDR3 spans 15 residues. The germline CDR1 and CDR2 sequences are SGHTA and FQGNSA. V shed 5 bases, J shed 0 bases, and the junction held 6 bases outside the gene matches. For the CDR3, the DNA is TGTGCCAGCAGCCCCCGGGACAGAGCTAACTATGGCTACACCTTC. As protein: CASSPRDRANYGYTF.

V and J are TRBV5-6 and TRBJ1-5, with 10 nucleotides matching TRBD1. Losses at the gene ends were 0 bases for V and 5 bases for J; bases not matched to a gene: 2. The CDR3 extends over 15 amino acids. The V gene's germline CDR1 is SGHDT and CDR2 YYEEEE. The CDR3 loop is CASSLGTGGDQPQHF. The CDR3 coding sequence is TGTGCCAGCAGCTTGGGGACAGGGGGGGATCAGCCCCAGCATTTT.

The chain links TRBV6-5 to TRBJ2-1, with 9 bases aligning to TRBD2. The junction had 6 bases not matched to a gene; V was cut back by 8 bases and J by 10 bases. The CDR3 sequence is 12 residues long. The V gene's germline CDR1 is MNHEY and CDR2 SVGAGI. The CDR3 protein is CASSGTSPEQFF. The CDR3 DNA follows: TGTGCCAGCTCGGGGACTAGCCCAGAGCAGTTCTTC.

The chain carries TRBV7-9 and TRBJ1-5; D uncertain. Germline V CDR1 and CDR2: SEHNR, FQNEAQ (reference sequence). The CDR3 consists of 15 residues. V lost 1 base and J 1 base, leaving 8 bases between the germline ends. CDR3 in amino acids: CASSLGELSNQPQHF. The CDR3 bases are TGTGCCAGCAGCTTAGGGGAGTTGAGCAATCAGCCCCAGCATTTT.

The J gene is TRBJ2-7, the V gene TRBV27, with 9 bases lining up with TRBD2. V trimming: 5 bases; J trimming: 7 bases; junction bases outside the gene matches: 18. The CDR3 runs 17 residues. Germline lookup yields CDR1 MNHEY and CDR2 SMNVEV (reference sequence). This CDR3 is CASSPGPLAGPSLEQYF. The CDR3 DNA reads TGTGCCAGCAGTCCTGGGCCTCTAGCGGGACCTTCCCTTGAGCAGTACTTC.

The CDR3 spells CSVASGGNTEAFF. CDR3 nucleotide sequence: TGCAGCGTCGCTAGTGGTGGAAACACTGAAGCTTTCTTT. The V call is TRBV29-1, the J call TRBJ1-1; unclear D gene. The length of the CDR3 is 13 residues. The germline CDR1 and CDR2 sequences are SQVTM and ANQGSEA. Trimming stripped 6 bases from V and 2 bases from J, with 13 bases between.

V and J are TRBV7-3 and TRBJ1-1, with TRBD1 identical over 9 bases. J was trimmed by 1 base and V by 2 bases; bases with no gene match: 2. Germline loops: CDR1 SGHTA, CDR2 FQGTGA. CDR3 size: 15 residues. The CDR3 DNA is TGTGCCAGCAGCTTAGGGGGACAGGGGAACACTGAAGCTTTCTTT. The encoded protein is CASSLGGQGNTEAFF.

The chain links TRBV27 to TRBJ2-1, with 10 bases identical to TRBD1. This CDR3 has 16 residues. Per germline, CDR1 MNHEY and CDR2 SMNVEV (reference sequence). V dropped 3 bases and J dropped 4; count of bases not matched to a gene: 6. The chain's CDR3 is CASSFSLGQGYNEQFF. For the CDR3, the DNA is TGTGCCAGCAGTTTCTCATTGGGACAGGGGTACAATGAGCAGTTCTTC.

This chain joins TRBV28 and TRBJ2-1; a weak D match, TRBD1 (5 bases). Germline V gene lookup returns CDR1 MDHEN and CDR2 SYDVKM. V was cut by 5 bases and J by 1 base, with 18 bases left in between. The CDR3 runs to 17 residues. The CDR3 nucleotides are TGTGCCAGCAGTATCCTGAGGTTTCCAGGGTCCTACAATGAGCAGTTCTTC. Translation gives CASSILRFPGSYNEQFF.